Each of the 23 T cell receptor beta chains below was sequenced from the same sample in a study of shared clonotypes between healthy human individuals. Selected positively for CCR7 and CD45RO-negative, naive CD8 cells excluded terminally differentiated effector memory CD45RA+ cells. The assay was immunoSEQ multiplex PCR, and TCRdb's table has in-frame clones only and misses some. The repertoire includes about 2.1 million clones, 80% to 95% of them detected once, and over 1.5% sits in the top ten. Sequenced sample: naive CD8+ T cells from PBMCs. Receptors originate from a man younger than 35 in good health. Some clones in this sample may be carry-over from other donors' samples.

The chain has TRBV6-6 and TRBJ1-3; no definite D call. CDR3 size: 13 residues. V dropped 0 bases and J dropped 4 bases, with 4 bases sitting between them. Per germline, CDR1 MNHNY and CDR2 SVGAGI (reference sequence). This CDR3 reads CASSYSAGNTIYF. Written as DNA, the CDR3 is TGTGCCAGCAGTTACTCGGCAGGAAACACCATATATTTT.

This clone occurred once. The chain combines TRBV7-9 with TRBJ1-2; perhaps TRBD1 as D (5 bases). The CDR3 consists of 14 residues. V lost 3 bases and J 4 bases, leaving 12 bases between the germline ends. Germline lookup yields CDR1 SEHNR and CDR2 FQNEAQ (reference sequence). The CDR3 is CASSLETVLYGYTF. The CDR3 DNA is TGTGCCAGCAGCTTGGAGACAGTACTCTATGGCTACACCTTC.

The table lists this clone with a few counts. This chain links TRBV30 with TRBJ1-1; the D is unclear. CDR3 length equals 15 residues. V dropped 0 bases and J dropped 1 base, with 12 bases sitting between them. Germline assignment: CDR1 GTSNPN and CDR2 SVGIG (reference sequence). The CDR3 protein is CAWSVIGSQNTEAFF. The CDR3 DNA sequence: TGTGCCTGGAGTGTAATTGGCAGTCAGAACACTGAAGCTTTCTTT.

The V gene is TRBV7-8, the J gene TRBJ2-7; 7 bases map to TRBD1. Germline CDR1 is SGHVS and CDR2 is FQNEAQ. The ends lost 1 base at V and 0 bases at J; junction bases unmatched: 9. The CDR3 is 17 amino acids. The CDR3 coding sequence is TGTGCCAGCAGCTTAGGGTTCAGGGGACAGAACTCCTACGAGCAGTACTTC. This gives the protein CASSLGFRGQNSYEQYF.

V and J are TRBV12-1 and TRBJ2-1; the table's D call TRBD2 went unverified against the DNA. TRBV12-1 is termed a pseudogene. This CDR3 has 19 amino acids. CDR3 amino acids: CASSFAAGLAGGYMYEQFF. The CDR3 region has the DNA TGTGCCAGCAGCTTTGCAGCGGGACTAGCGGGAGGGTATATGTATGAGCAGTTCTTC.

The V and J genes are TRBV7-9 and TRBJ2-7, with 7 bases aligning to TRBD2. CDR1 and CDR2 from the germline V gene are SEHNR and FQNEAQ (reference sequence). With 4 bases clipped from V and 5 bases from J, the junction kept 11 bases outside the gene matches. This CDR3 spans 15 amino acids. CDR3 region: CASSWGAGSTDEQYF. The CDR3 DNA reads as TGTGCCAGCAGCTGGGGAGCGGGGAGCACGGACGAGCAGTACTTC.

This chain joins TRBV2 and TRBJ1-1; D might be TRBD1 (5 bases). The CDR3 spans 14 residues. V gave up 3 bases and J gave up 1 base, with 9 bases separating them. Germline values: CDR1 SNHLY, CDR2 FYNNEI. CDR3 nucleotides: TGTGCCAGCAGTGAGGTTCAGGGGAACACTGAAGCTTTCTTT. It yields the protein CASSEVQGNTEAFF.

V usage is TRBV9 and J usage is TRBJ2-3, with a weak D call TRBD2 (5 bases). CDR1 is SGDLS, CDR2 YYNGEE, per germline. This CDR3 comprises 15 residues. With 4 bases removed from V and 2 bases from J, the gap between germline ends came to 14 bases. The CDR3 DNA reads TGTGCCAGCAGCCAAAGCGGAATAAACACAGATACGCAGTATTTT. It translates to CASSQSGINTDTQYF.

This clone was seen repeatedly, ten times or more. The CDR3 DNA reads as TGTGCCAGCAGCCAACGCGTGCTAGCGGGAGACGTAGATACGCAGTATTTT. This codes for CASSQRVLAGDVDTQYF. The chain recombines TRBV4-2 with TRBJ2-3, with 10 bases matching TRBD2. After removal of 2 bases from V and 5 bases from J, the junction contained 10 bases not matched to a gene. Germline V gene lookup returns CDR1 LGHNA and CDR2 YNFKEQ. This CDR3 has 17 amino acids.

The chain uses TRBV9 and TRBJ2-1; possibly TRBD2 for D (5 bases). Trimming stripped 0 bases from V and 8 bases from J, with 15 bases between. Per the germline V gene, CDR1 is SGDLS and CDR2 is YYNGEE. The CDR3 loop spans 15 amino acids. The CDR3 loop is CASSVAAGPRDEQFF. In nucleotides, the CDR3 is TGTGCCAGCAGCGTAGCGGCGGGCCCACGGGATGAGCAGTTCTTC.

The rearrangement links TRBV9 to TRBJ2-3; tentatively, D is TRBD2 (6 bases). The CDR3 spans 15 residues. The germline V gene has CDR1 SGDLS and CDR2 YYNGEE. The V and J ends lost 3 bases and 2 bases respectively, with 13 bases between them. The CDR3 bases are TGTGCCAGCAGCGCATTAGCGGATCTCACAGATACGCAGTATTTT. Amino acid sequence: CASSALADLTDTQYF.

About this clone itself: In the same sample, other DNA sequences code for this CDR3. J is TRBJ2-7 and V is TRBV5-6, with D unresolved. This CDR3 has 12 amino acids. V lost 0 bases and J 3 bases, leaving 4 bases between the germline ends. CDR1 and CDR2 (germline): SGHDT, YYEEEE. CDR3 in DNA: TGTGCCAGCAGCTTGGGGCTCTACGAGCAGTACTTC. Protein sequence: CASSLGLYEQYF.

The genes are TRBV5-6 and TRBJ2-7, with D possibly TRBD1 on 5 matching bases. Germline CDR1 and CDR2: SGHDT and YYEEEE. V lost 1 base to trimming and J lost 5 bases, with 13 bases between them. The CDR3 is 14 residues long. CDR3: CASSLLARAHEQYF. The CDR3 DNA reads as TGTGCCAGCAGCTTGTTGGCCAGGGCCCACGAGCAGTACTTC.

The chain joins TRBV9 to TRBJ2-7, with D perhaps TRBD2 (7 bases). CDR1 and CDR2 (germline): SGDLS, YYNGEE. V lost 4 bases to trimming and J lost 0 bases, with 14 bases between them. CDR3 length: 15 residues. The CDR3 DNA is TGTGCCAGCAGCCCCAGCGGGACAAGCTCCTACGAGCAGTACTTC. This translates into CASSPSGTSSYEQYF.

This clone was picked up one time. The genes are TRBV6-5 and TRBJ1-2; D ambiguous. The CDR3 spans 13 residues. V was trimmed by 0 bases and J by 3 bases, leaving 5 bases between them. CDR1 MNHEY and CDR2 SVGAGI come from the germline V gene. For the CDR3, the DNA is TGTGCCAGCAGTTACTCGACCCACTATGGCTACACCTTC. Translation gives CASSYSTHYGYTF.

In regard to this clone: This specimen includes other DNA sequences encoding the same CDR3. The chain recombines TRBV27 with TRBJ2-7; TRBD2 might be the D (5 bases). CDR3 length: 13 residues. V was shortened by 3 bases and J by 4 bases, with 10 bases between the two germline ends. Germline values: CDR1 MNHEY, CDR2 SMNVEV (reference sequence). The CDR3: CASSFRGTYEQYF. CDR3 sequence (DNA): TGTGCCAGCAGTTTTCGGGGTACTTACGAGCAGTACTTC.

The rearrangement joins TRBV27 to TRBJ2-5; D is possibly TRBD1 (5 bases). The germline gives CDR1 MNHEY, CDR2 SMNVEV (reference sequence). This CDR3 region has 16 residues. Trimming removed 4 bases from V and 2 bases from J, with 17 bases in between. Here the CDR3 reads CASSSLSGQGQETQYF. CDR3 sequence (DNA): TGTGCCAGCAGTTCGCTGTCAGGCCAGGGTCAAGAGACCCAGTACTTC.

The chain employs TRBV30 and TRBJ2-1, with D possibly being TRBD2 (5 bases). The CDR3 contains 15 residues. Trimming cost V 2 bases and J 12 bases, with 23 bases left between them. The germline gives CDR1 GTSNPN, CDR2 SVGIG (reference sequence). The CDR3 nucleotides read TGTGCCTGGAGTTACCCGGGAACCGTGCCGTATGGGCAGTTCTTC. Translation: CAWSYPGTVPYGQFF.

The chain combines TRBV7-9 with TRBJ1-4; 9 nucleotides line up with TRBD1. Trimming at V came to 5 bases and at J to 4 bases, leaving 8 bases not matched to a gene. The V gene's germline CDR1 is SEHNR and CDR2 FQNEAQ (reference sequence). The CDR3 length is 16 residues. CDR3 in amino acids: CASSDRGQGSNEKLFF. The DNA for the CDR3 is TGTGCCAGCAGCGATCGCGGACAGGGGAGTAATGAAAAACTGTTTTTT.

The CDR3 sequence is CASTPFQGYNEQFF. In DNA form, the CDR3 reads TGTGCCAGCACCCCTTTCCAGGGTTACAATGAGCAGTTCTTC. J is TRBJ2-1 and V is TRBV11-2; perhaps TRBD1 as D (5 bases). Trimming removed 7 bases from V and 4 bases from J, with 14 bases in between. The CDR3 loop spans 14 amino acids. The V gene's germline CDR1 is SGHAT and CDR2 FQNNGV.

The chain recombines TRBV29-1 with TRBJ2-7, with 15 bases lining up with TRBD2. The V gene's germline CDR1 is SQVTM and CDR2 ANQGSEA. This CDR3 region has 16 residues. V dropped 0 bases and J dropped 4; count of bases not matched to a gene: 4. The CDR3 nucleotides read TGCAGCGTTGAAGACCCGGGACTAGCGGGAGGTTACGAGCAGTACTTC. Protein product: CSVEDPGLAGGYEQYF.

The genes are TRBV28 and TRBJ1-5, with D possibly being TRBD1 (6 bases). The V and J ends lost 2 bases and 6 bases respectively, with 14 bases between them. CDR1 and CDR2 from the germline V gene are MDHEN and SYDVKM. The CDR3 totals 15 residues. CDR3 coding DNA: TGTGCCAGCAGTTTAAGGGGGGGCCCTGGTCAGCCCCAGCATTTT. Its translation: CASSLRGGPGQPQHF.

This chain links TRBV9 with TRBJ2-1; TRBD2 matches at 10 bases. Germline trimming cut 3 bases from V and 2 bases from J; bases unmatched to any gene: 5. This CDR3 is 16 amino acids long. CDR1 and CDR2 (germline): SGDLS, YYNGEE. The CDR3 loop is CASSGRAGGTYNEQFF. For the CDR3, the DNA is TGTGCCAGCAGCGGAAGAGCGGGAGGGACCTACAATGAGCAGTTCTTC.